Reported below is one T cell receptor beta chain. One junction end does not reproduce the germline sequence, and a read error may be involved. Time point here: newly diagnosed GD, antithyroid drugs for less than 3 months. Extracted PBMC RNA gave rise to the TCR library. This specimen belongs to a study of regulatory T cells in long-lasting Graves disease. Library construction for TCR beta used iRepertoire HTBI primers and Arm-PCR of CDR3 regions. Via MiXCR, TCRdb re-called the multiplex PCR reads, giving one row per CDR3 protein. The sample has 200,000 to 250,000 distinct CDR3 sequences, approximately 19% seen once; the top ten hold 12%. This CDR3 is 14 amino acids long. In germline, CDR1 is SGHRS, CDR2 YFSETQ. These sequences were also reported in another study, on T cells in Graves' hyperthyroidism and ophthalmopathy.

This chain connects TRBV5-1 to TRBJ2-2, with 7 nucleotides matching TRBD1. This TCR came from a woman aged 30 to 39 with Graves disease. The sequencing used peripheral blood mononuclear cells (PBMCs), collected at new diagnosis, from a patient treated with antithyroid drugs. Written as DNA, the CDR3 is TGCGCCAGCAGCCGGGACAGCCCCACCGAGGAGCTGTTTTTT. Translation gives CASSRDSPTEELFF.